This entry describes one T cell receptor beta chain. Its matching antigen is unknown. Sequenced by immunoSEQ multiplex PCR; TCRdb stores in-frame clones only, minus some. The data contain tens of thousands of clones, roughly 80% of them seen just once; the ten biggest clones take up around 0.48%. The CDR3 covers 15 residues. The germline CDR1 and CDR2 sequences are SGHRS and YFSETQ. V lost 4 bases to trimming and J lost 2 bases; unmatched junction nucleotides: 3. The sample belongs to a study of OX40 agonist ivuxolimab in advanced cancers. Study-wide background: Checkpoint inhibitors had been given previously to 40% of patients. Study-wide points: Expanded peripheral T cell antigen specificity was not determined.

The sample consisted of CD4+ or CD8+ T cells sorted from blood, taken in a trial of the OX40 agonist ivuxolimab. This TCR came from an adult with an advanced solid tumor such as melanoma, head and neck, liver or kidney cancer. The J gene is TRBJ2-1, the V gene TRBV5-1, with TRBD2 matching 10 bases. The CDR3 reads CASSTGTSAYNEQFF. The CDR3, as DNA: TGCGCCAGCAGCACCGGGACTAGCGCCTACAATGAGCAGTTCTTC.